This TCR beta chain was recovered during a study of blood T cell repertoires in COVID-19 (dated by TCRdb to the early 2020s). In terms of the full investigation: Collaborator samples came from the United States, Italy and Spain and covered acute and convalescent phases of COVID-19. The prospective study material was composed of cDNA or gDNA derived from T cells, B-cell-depleted T cells, or PBMCs. Where HLA class I and class II types were available, the types were taken from metadata supplied by the sample provider, not from assay-based typing. Samples were obtained from the ongoing ImmuneRACE study (first 160 participants) and from over a thousand subjects provided by 6 global collaborators. Deeply sampled blood TCRbeta repertoires from subjects exposed to, actively infected with, or recovered from COVID-19 were included in the dataset. Nearly every sample came with metadata listing a de-identified subject ID, COVID-19 status, age in years and sex. The repertoires were released in a freely available public database intended as a resource for research on the immune response to SARS-CoV-2.

Of note for this clone: Its cognate antigen has yet to be identified. No base qualities exist here, and no much larger clone lies one base off it.

Its CDR3 holds 14 amino acids, cysteine through phenylalanine. The read is trimmed to its CDR3 DNA, 42 bases read in frame from base 1. CDR1 SGHAT and CDR2 FQNNGV are derived from the germline V gene. For this chain, trimming is 1 base at the V end and 6 bases at the J end, and the number of junction bases without a gene match is 3. Each collaborating institution followed its own protocols to collect whole blood in K2EDTA tubes. For TCRbeta analysis, collaborator samples were shipped as frozen whole blood, as isolated PBMCs, or as DNA extracted from either sample type. Results and caveats for the whole study, not just this receptor: The quantity of clinical and demographic metadata differed by source and by participant and was supplied without curation.

TCRbeta CDR3 regions were amplified from genomic DNA using the immunoSEQ Assay, a bias-controlled multiplex PCR. Processing in the source paper ran as follows. Nucleated cell counts per sample were estimated from amplification of reference gene primers within the assay. To quantify the absolute abundance of each unique TCRbeta CDR3 rearrangement, sequence reads were collapsed and filtered. For each sample, productive Simpson clonality was calculated by taking the square root of Simpson's diversity index across productive rearrangements. The immuneACCESS repertoire file appears here via TCRdb, limited to in-frame rearrangements. These files lack a portion of the clones; in checked studies, under half of the deficit traces to unresolved V genes, and the cause of the others is not known. V and J calls and clone size are as listed in that table; D and trimming were resolved from the DNA. In all, the sample holds 150,000 or so clones, and roughly nine tenths of those were seen once. The ten top clones hold under 0.6% of the sample.

The specimen sequenced was peripheral blood. The chain is assembled from TRBV11-2 and TRBJ1-5; the junction holds 7 bases that match TRBD1. The receptor was derived from a man aged 45-60 years with acute or convalescent COVID-19. The nucleotide sequence reads TGTGCCAGCAGCTTAGCAGGGGGGAGTCAGCCCCAGCATTTT. Its protein reads: CASSLAGGSQPQHF.